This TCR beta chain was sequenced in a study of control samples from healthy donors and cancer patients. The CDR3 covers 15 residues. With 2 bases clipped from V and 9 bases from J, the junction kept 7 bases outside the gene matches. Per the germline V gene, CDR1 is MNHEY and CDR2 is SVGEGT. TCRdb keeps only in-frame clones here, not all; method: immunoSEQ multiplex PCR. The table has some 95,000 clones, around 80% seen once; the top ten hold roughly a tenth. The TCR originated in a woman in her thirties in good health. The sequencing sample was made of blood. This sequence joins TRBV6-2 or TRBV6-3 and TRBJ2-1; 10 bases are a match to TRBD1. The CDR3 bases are TGTGCCAGCAGTTACCTCGGACAGGGGGTCGGTGAGCAGTTCTTC. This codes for CASSYLGQGVGEQFF.